The clone carrying this T cell receptor beta chain was picked up a small number of times. What it recognizes is unknown. The data derive from a study of post-analysis software for immune sequencing data. Study-level points and caveats: About five TRBV segments were more frequent in patients than controls; TRBV5-6, TRBV5-1 and TRBV20-1 belonged to this group. People with multiple sclerosis had a significantly lower normalized Chao1 diversity than controls did.

The germline gives CDR1 LNHNV, CDR2 YYDKDF (reference sequence). Trimming left V 1 base short and J 4 bases short, with 16 bases between. This CDR3 is 16 amino acids long. Presence of unique molecular identifiers characterized the TCR beta cDNA libraries. Via MiXCR, TCRdb re-called the PCR reads, giving one row per CDR3 protein. There are fewer than 700,000 distinct CDR3 sequences in the sample; 44% occur only once, and 1.5% to 2% lies in the top ten. This TCR was sampled from a girl under 18 with multiple sclerosis. This chain connects TRBV15 to TRBJ1-1; D unresolved. The sample was blood. The CDR3 region has the DNA TGTGCCACCAGCAGAGTTTATCCGGCGTGGGTCACTGAAGCTTTCTTT. It is translated as CATSRVYPAWVTEAFF.